The 23 T cell receptor beta chains in this list originate from one sample, sequenced in a study of cytomegalovirus exposure and HLA in healthy donors. The PCR ran on 60 Vbeta and 13 Jbeta primers. Only in-frame clones appear in the TCRdb table, and some are missing; sequencing was by immunoSEQ multiplex PCR. The table has roughly 190,000 clones, around 79% seen once. Sequencing was done on a sample of PBMCs. The receptors originated from a girl aged 5-17 years in good health and CMV-seropositive.

This rearrangement joins TRBV19 to TRBJ2-2; 8 positions agree with TRBD1. Losses at the gene ends were 5 bases for V and 7 bases for J; bases not matched to a gene: 12. CDR3 length equals 16 residues. Germline CDR1 reads LNHDA; CDR2 reads SQIVND (reference sequence). CDR3 protein: CASSLRTGSKGGELFF. The CDR3 nucleotides are TGTGCCAGTAGTCTACGGACAGGGAGTAAGGGCGGGGAGCTGTTTTTT. The full variable domain, with the rest looked up from reference TRBV19 and TRBJ2-2, is DGGITQSPKYLFRKEGQNVTLSCEQNLNHDAMYWYRQDPGQGLRLIYYSQIVNDFQKGDIAEGYSVSREKKESFPLTVTSAQKNPTAFYLCASSLRTGSKGGELFFGEGSRLTVL.

The chain joins TRBV10-3 to TRBJ2-7; D not resolved. Germline V lookup: CDR1 ENHRY, CDR2 SYGVKD. CDR3 length: 15 amino acids. V lost 4 bases to trimming and J lost 1 base, with 14 bases between them. The CDR3 loop reads CAISVLAVNSYEQYF. CDR3 coding DNA: TGTGCCATCAGTGTGCTGGCAGTAAATTCCTACGAGCAGTACTTC.

The V call is TRBV12-5, the J call TRBJ1-5, with 9 nucleotides matching TRBD1. CDR1 LGHNT and CDR2 FRNRAP come from the germline V gene. The CDR3 consists of 16 residues. Trimming removed 0 bases from V and 6 bases from J; junction bases left unmatched: 6. Here the CDR3 DNA reads TGTGCTAGTGGTTTGGTCCTAGGACAGGGGTCTCAGCCCCAGCATTTT. This sequence encodes CASGLVLGQGSQPQHF.

The V gene is TRBV5-4, the J gene TRBJ1-1; D gene unclear. V shed 0 bases and J shed 4 bases, with 10 bases lying between them. This CDR3 region has 14 residues. Per germline, CDR1 SGHNT and CDR2 YYREEE (reference sequence). The DNA for the CDR3 is TGTGCCAGCAGCTTGGGCTGGGAGCCCACTGAAGCTTTCTTT. Amino acid sequence: CASSLGWEPTEAFF.

This clone was counted between two and nine times. The gene calls are TRBV7-8 and TRBJ1-2; 7 nucleotides line up with TRBD1. Germline V lookup: CDR1 SGHVS, CDR2 FQNEAQ. V trimming: 5 bases; J trimming: 3 bases; junction bases outside the gene matches: 9. This CDR3 is built from 15 residues. The CDR3 here is CASSNRLTGDYGYTF. The CDR3 DNA reads TGTGCCAGCAGCAACCGGTTAACAGGGGACTATGGCTACACCTTC.

The chain couples TRBV5-1 to TRBJ1-1; D remains unclear. Trimming cost V 0 bases and J 2 bases, with 23 bases left between them. This CDR3 region has 19 residues. Germline V gives CDR1 SGHRS, CDR2 YFSETQ. CDR3 nucleotide sequence: TGCGCCAGCAGCTTGGGAAGAACCTGGAGCAGCTTATTAAACACTGAAGCTTTCTTT. Encoded protein: CASSLGRTWSSLLNTEAFF.

The chain carries TRBV2 and TRBJ1-1; 10 bases align to TRBD1. CDR1 and CDR2 (germline): SNHLY, FYNNEI. V shed 6 bases, J shed 4 bases, and the junction held 2 bases outside the gene matches. The CDR3 consists of 13 residues. CDR3 DNA: TGTGCCAGCAGCCGGGACAGGGGCACTGAAGCTTTCTTT. This encodes CASSRDRGTEAFF.

V gene TRBV5-1 combines with J gene TRBJ2-3; no reliable D call. The CDR3 totals 14 residues. Germline assignment: CDR1 SGHRS and CDR2 YFSETQ. Trimming cost V 0 bases and J 3 bases, with 8 bases left between them. CDR3 sequence (DNA): TGCGCCAGCAGCTTGGCCGAAACAACAGATACGCAGTATTTT. Its protein product is CASSLAETTDTQYF.

The rearrangement uses TRBV19 and TRBJ1-5; TRBD1 might be the D (5 bases). CDR1 and CDR2 from the germline V gene are LNHDA and SQIVND (reference sequence). The germline V and J ends were trimmed by 10 bases and 3 bases, with 10 bases remaining between them. There are 12 residues in the CDR3. CDR3 amino acids: CATSDTNQPQHF. CDR3 sequence (DNA): TGTGCCACCTCGGACACCAATCAGCCCCAGCATTTT.

This rearrangement joins TRBV5-1 to TRBJ2-7; 9 positions match TRBD2. CDR3 length equals 15 residues. Germline lookup yields CDR1 SGHRS and CDR2 YFSETQ. The V segment lost 6 bases and the J segment 7 bases; nucleotides outside the gene matches: 14. CDR3 nucleotide sequence: TGCGCCAGCACCCCAGAGTCTCTAGCGGGGAGGGAGCAGTACTTC. This encodes CASTPESLAGREQYF.

The J gene is TRBJ1-5, the V gene TRBV9; D possibly corresponds to TRBD1 (5 bases). This CDR3 has 16 residues. Trimming pared 3 bases from V and 2 bases from J, leaving 15 bases between. The germline V gene encodes CDR1 SGDLS and CDR2 YYNGEE. In DNA, the CDR3 is TGTGCCAGCAGCGGCCAATCAGGGTTGGGCAATCAGCCCCAGCATTTT. Translated: CASSGQSGLGNQPQHF.

J is TRBJ2-5 and V is TRBV6-1; the D gene is possibly TRBD2 (6 bases). V was pared by 1 base and J by 5 bases, with 8 bases between. The CDR3 is 13 residues long. Germline V CDR1 and CDR2: MNHNS, SASEGT. CDR3 protein: CASSEGGRETQYF. The DNA of the CDR3 is TGTGCCAGCAGTGAAGGGGGGAGGGAGACCCAGTACTTC.

The V gene is TRBV27, the J gene TRBJ2-3; TRBD1 aligns across 7 bases. Per the germline V gene, CDR1 is MNHEY and CDR2 is SMNVEV (reference sequence). There are 13 residues in the CDR3. Losses at the gene ends were 9 bases for V and 4 bases for J; bases not matched to a gene: 7. CDR3 sequence reads: CARPQGNPDTQYF. The CDR3 nucleotides are TGTGCCAGGCCACAGGGGAACCCAGATACGCAGTATTTT.

The rearrangement joins TRBV9 to TRBJ1-1; 9 nucleotides agree with TRBD1. Trimming removed 0 bases from V and 5 bases from J; junction bases left unmatched: 5. Germline V gene data show CDR1 as SGDLS and CDR2 as YYNGEE. CDR3 length: 15 residues. The CDR3, as DNA: TGTGCCAGCAGCGTAGAGGGACAGGGAGGGACTGAAGCTTTCTTT. It encodes CASSVEGQGGTEAFF.

The genes are TRBV27 and TRBJ2-5, with 12 bases that match TRBD2. This CDR3 has 16 amino acids. The V segment lost 5 bases and the J segment 2 bases; nucleotides outside the gene matches: 6. The germline gives CDR1 MNHEY, CDR2 SMNVEV (reference sequence). CDR3 sequence (DNA): TGTGCCAGCAGTCGTGGACTAGCGGGGAGGCAAGAGACCCAGTACTTC. Translation: CASSRGLAGRQETQYF.

The V gene is TRBV12-5, the J gene TRBJ1-3; unclear D gene. This CDR3 is 16 amino acids long. Trimming pared 0 bases from V and 0 bases from J, leaving 9 bases between. The germline gives CDR1 LGHNT, CDR2 FRNRAP. The CDR3 reads CASGLVRRSSGNTIYF. The CDR3 DNA is TGTGCTAGTGGTTTGGTACGGCGGAGCTCTGGAAACACCATATATTTT.

As DNA, the CDR3 is TGCGCCAGCAGAACCGGGACTAGCGGCTACGAGCAGTACTTC. This encodes CASRTGTSGYEQYF. The V and J genes are TRBV5-1 and TRBJ2-7; TRBD2 agrees at 11 bases. The V gene's germline CDR1 is SGHRS and CDR2 YFSETQ. The V and J ends lost 5 bases and 3 bases, in that order; junction bases with no gene match: 4. The CDR3 is made up of 14 amino acids. The entire variable domain, with the rest obtained from reference TRBV5-1 and TRBJ2-7, is as follows: KAGVTQTPRYLIKTRGQQVTLSCSPISGHRSVSWYQQTPGQGLQFLFEYFSETQRNKGNFPGRFSGRQFSNSRSEMNVSTLELGDSALYLCASRTGTSGYEQYFGPGTRLTVT.

The rearrangement joins TRBV11-3 to TRBJ2-6; a weak D match, TRBD2 (5 bases). Trimming left V 5 bases short and J 4 bases short, with 12 bases between. Germline V gene sequence: CDR1 SGHNT, CDR2 YENEEA. This CDR3 has 15 residues. Here the CDR3 reads CASSPGVTGANVLTF. The CDR3 region has the DNA TGTGCCAGCAGCCCCGGGGTAACCGGGGCCAACGTCCTGACTTTC. The complete variable domain, with remaining parts taken from reference TRBV11-3 and TRBJ2-6, reads EAGVVQSPRYKIIEKKQPVAFWCNPISGHNTLYWYLQNLGQGPELLIRYENEEAVDDSQLPKDRFSAERLKGVDSTLKIQPAELGDSAVYLCASSPGVTGANVLTFGAGSRLTVL.

This chain links TRBV7-2 with TRBJ2-7; D is uncertain. Trimming removed 1 base at V and 5 bases at J, with 12 bases between. The CDR3 has 14 amino acids. The germline CDR1 and CDR2 sequences are SGHTA and FQGNSA. The CDR3 reads CASSLGGVAHEQYF. The CDR3 DNA is TGTGCCAGCAGCTTAGGAGGAGTAGCCCACGAGCAGTACTTC.

The rearrangement links TRBV10-3 to TRBJ2-1; D possibly corresponds to TRBD1 (5 bases). The germline gives CDR1 ENHRY, CDR2 SYGVKD. Trimming took off 0 bases at V and 10 bases at J, with 10 bases between the two ends. The CDR3 spans 13 residues. The CDR3 nucleotides read TGTGCCATCAGTGAGTCGACAGAATCCGAGCAGTTCTTC. Amino acids: CAISESTESEQFF.

The sample holds one count of this clone. The V call is TRBV5-6, the J call TRBJ2-7, with 7 bases aligning to TRBD1. This CDR3 region has 13 residues. V shed 3 bases, J shed 3 bases, and the junction held 3 bases outside the gene matches. Germline loops: CDR1 SGHDT, CDR2 YYEEEE. The CDR3 DNA is TGTGCCAGCAGCTCGACAGGGAACTACGAGCAGTACTTC. It codes for CASSSTGNYEQYF.

The rearrangement links TRBV5-4 to TRBJ2-2; D is undetermined. Trimming shortened V by 1 base and J by 5 bases, and 12 bases separated the two germline ends. The germline V gene has CDR1 SGHNT and CDR2 YYREEE (reference sequence). The CDR3 runs to 15 residues. The DNA of the CDR3 is TGTGCCAGCAGCTTGCTTGTGTCCGGTACCGGGGAGCTGTTTTTT. This translates into CASSLLVSGTGELFF.

The chain employs TRBV9 and TRBJ2-5; TRBD1 is a possible D gene (7 bases). The germline gives CDR1 SGDLS, CDR2 YYNGEE. Trimming took 3 bases from V and 5 from J, leaving 20 bases between them. CDR3 length equals 16 residues. The CDR3 sequence is CASSGTAGGSWETQYF. The CDR3 DNA reads as TGTGCCAGCAGCGGGACAGCAGGGGGGAGTTGGGAGACCCAGTACTTC.